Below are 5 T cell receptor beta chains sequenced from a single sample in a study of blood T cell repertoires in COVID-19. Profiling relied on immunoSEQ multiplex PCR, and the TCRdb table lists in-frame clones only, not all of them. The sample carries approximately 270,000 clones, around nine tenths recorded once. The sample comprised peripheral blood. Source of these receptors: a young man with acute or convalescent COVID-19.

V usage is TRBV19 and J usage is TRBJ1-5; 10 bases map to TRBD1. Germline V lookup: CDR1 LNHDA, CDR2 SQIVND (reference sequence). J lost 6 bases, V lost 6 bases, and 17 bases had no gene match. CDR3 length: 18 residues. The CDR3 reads CASSVRDRGGTRGQPQHF. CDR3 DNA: TGTGCCAGTAGCGTCAGGGACAGGGGAGGAACTAGGGGTCAGCCCCAGCATTTT. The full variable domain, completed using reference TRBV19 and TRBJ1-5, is DGGITQSPKYLFRKEGQNVTLSCEQNLNHDAMYWYRQDPGQGLRLIYYSQIVNDFQKGDIAEGYSVSREKKESFPLTVTSAQKNPTAFYLCASSVRDRGGTRGQPQHFGDGTRLSIL.

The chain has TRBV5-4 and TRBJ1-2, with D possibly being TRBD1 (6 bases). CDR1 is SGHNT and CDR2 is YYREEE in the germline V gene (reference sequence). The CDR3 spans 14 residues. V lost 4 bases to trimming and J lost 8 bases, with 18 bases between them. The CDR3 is CASSGPGGGRGYTF. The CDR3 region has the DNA TGTGCCAGCAGCGGCCCTGGCGGGGGCAGAGGCTACACCTTC.

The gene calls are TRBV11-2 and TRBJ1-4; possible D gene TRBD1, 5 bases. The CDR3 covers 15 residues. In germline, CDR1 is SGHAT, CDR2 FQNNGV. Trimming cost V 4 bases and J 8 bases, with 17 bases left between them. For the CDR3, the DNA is TGTGCCAGCAGCTCCTTAGAAAGGGGAGGCGAAAAACTGTTTTTT. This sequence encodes CASSSLERGGEKLFF.

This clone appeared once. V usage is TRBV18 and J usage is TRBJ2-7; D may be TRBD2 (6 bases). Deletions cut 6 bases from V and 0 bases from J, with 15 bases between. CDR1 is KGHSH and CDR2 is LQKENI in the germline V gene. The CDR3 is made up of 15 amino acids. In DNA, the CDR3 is TGTGCCAGCTCTCATAGCCGGGACTCCTCCTACGAGCAGTACTTC. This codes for CASSHSRDSSYEQYF.

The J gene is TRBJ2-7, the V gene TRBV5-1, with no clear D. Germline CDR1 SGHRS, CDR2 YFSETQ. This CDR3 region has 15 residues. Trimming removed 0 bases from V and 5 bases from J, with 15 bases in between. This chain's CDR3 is CASSLAPAIPHEQYF. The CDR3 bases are TGCGCCAGCAGCTTGGCCCCAGCGATCCCCCACGAGCAGTACTTC.